This T cell receptor beta chain was identified during a study of T cells in narcolepsy. The study, taken as a whole, reports: In some patient and control memory CD4+ samples, autoreactive clones were absent. Blood of same and different patients, but not healthy controls, reportedly held recurring autoreactive clonotypes.

V lost 5 bases to trimming and J lost 5 bases, with 15 bases between them. Germline CDR1 and CDR2: SGHAT and FQDESV (reference sequence). The CDR3 length is 14 residues. A note on this clone: Its antigen is currently unknown.

This table comes from immunoSEQ multiplex PCR, and its TCRdb copy is limited to in-frame clones, with some not included. The sample consists of some 16,000 clones, roughly 87% of them appearing once. This clonotype originated in a human donor in good health. The V and J genes are TRBV11-1 and TRBJ1-2; D unresolved. Sequences were obtained from memory (CD45RA-) CD4+ T cells from blood. CDR3 bases: TGTGCCAGCAGCCCCTATGAGGGTGAATATGGCTACACCTTC. Translating gives CASSPYEGEYGYTF. Combining the CDR3 with reference TRBV11-1 and TRBJ1-2 gives the whole variable domain EAEVAQSPRYKITEKSQAVAFWCDPISGHATLYWYRQILGQGPELLVQFQDESVVDDSQLPKDRFSAERLKGVDSTLKIQPAELGDSAMYLCASSPYEGEYGYTFGSGTRLTVV.